A single TCR beta chain is shown here with its context. Its antigen is not known. Only in-frame clones appear in the TCRdb table, and some are missing; sequencing was by immunoSEQ multiplex PCR. This table holds tens of thousands of clones, 80% to 90% found once. This CDR3 has 13 amino acids. Germline CDR1 and CDR2: SGHTA and FQGNSA. V was pared by 3 bases and J by 2 bases, with 1 base of the junction left unmatched. These data belong to a study of T cells in localized non-small cell lung cancer. Study observations and caveats: Heterogeneity remains possible, as sequencing covered one tumor region only. Researchers found a median approximately 57 of the top 100 tumor clones in adjacent lung. Among blood samples, higher T cell density accompanied longer overall survival. Uninvolved adjacent lung had higher T cell clonality than tumor and all other tissues.

The clonotype originates from a man between 35 and 75 years old with stage II squamous cell lung carcinoma. The sample in question was PBMCs, obtained before any cancer treatment. The J gene is TRBJ2-7, the V gene TRBV7-2; 7 nucleotides align to TRBD2. The CDR3 nucleotides read TGTGCCAGCAGCTTGGCGGGAGCCTACGAGCAGTACTTC. Protein product: CASSLAGAYEQYF. Using reference TRBV7-2 and TRBJ2-7 for the parts outside the CDR3, the full variable domain is GAGVSQSPSNKVTEKGKDVELRCDPISGHTALYWYRQSLGQGLEFLIYFQGNSAPDKSGLPSDRFSAERTGGSVSTLTIQRTQQEDSAVYLCASSLAGAYEQYFGPGTRLTVT.